This paragraph reports one T cell receptor (beta chain). No antigen is known for it. The record originates from a study of cytomegalovirus exposure and HLA in healthy donors. The CDR3 sequence is 17 residues long. The V segment lost 5 bases and the J segment 6 bases; nucleotides outside the gene matches: 12. Germline-derived CDR1 and CDR2 are MNHEY and SMNVEV (reference sequence). Study findings and constraints: The tendency of first-cohort TCR clusters to co-occur in the 120 validation repertoires was identified by a subsequent analysis.

Assay: immunoSEQ multiplex PCR; the TCRdb copy retains only in-frame clones and omits some. The sample consists of tens of thousands of clones, more than 85% of them appearing once. Sequenced: PBMCs. The clonotype comes from a woman aged 25-40 years in good health and CMV-seronegative. The genes are TRBV27 and TRBJ2-1, with 11 bases fitting TRBD2. The DNA of the CDR3 is TGTGCCAGCAGTCTCCCGGGACTAGCGGCTCCCTCCAATGAGCAGTTCTTC. As protein: CASSLPGLAAPSNEQFF.